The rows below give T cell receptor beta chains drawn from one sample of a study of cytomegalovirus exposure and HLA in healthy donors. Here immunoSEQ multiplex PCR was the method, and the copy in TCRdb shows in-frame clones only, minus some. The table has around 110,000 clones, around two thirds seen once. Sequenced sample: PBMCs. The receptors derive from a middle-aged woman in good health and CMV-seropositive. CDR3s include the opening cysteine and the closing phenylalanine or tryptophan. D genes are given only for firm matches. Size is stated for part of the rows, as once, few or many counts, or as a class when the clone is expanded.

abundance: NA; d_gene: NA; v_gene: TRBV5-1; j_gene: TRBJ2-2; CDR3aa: CASSLDQGYTGELFF; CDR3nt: TGCGCCAGCAGCTTGGACCAGGGGTACACCGGGGAGCTGTTTTTT
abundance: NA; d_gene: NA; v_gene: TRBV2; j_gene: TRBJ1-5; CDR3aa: CASSPEVGLGPQHF; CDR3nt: TGTGCCAGCAGCCCGGAGGTAGGACTCGGGCCCCAGCATTTT
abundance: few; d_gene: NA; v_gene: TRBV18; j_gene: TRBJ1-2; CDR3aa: CASSPGEDYGYTF; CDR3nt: TGTGCCAGCTCACCAGGAGAGGACTATGGCTACACCTTC
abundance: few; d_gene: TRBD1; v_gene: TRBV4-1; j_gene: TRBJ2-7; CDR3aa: CASSQAPDREFYEQYF; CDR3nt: TGCGCCAGCAGCCAAGCACCGGACAGGGAATTTTACGAGCAGTACTTC
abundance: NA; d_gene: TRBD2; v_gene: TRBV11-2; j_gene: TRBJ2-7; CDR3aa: CASRLIAGGRHEQYF; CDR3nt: TGTGCCAGCAGACTGATAGCGGGAGGGCGCCACGAGCAGTACTTC
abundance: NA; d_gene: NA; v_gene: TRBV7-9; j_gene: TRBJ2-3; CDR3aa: CASSLRVGGVPDTQYF; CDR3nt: TGTGCCAGCAGCTTAAGGGTGGGAGGAGTCCCAGATACGCAGTATTTT
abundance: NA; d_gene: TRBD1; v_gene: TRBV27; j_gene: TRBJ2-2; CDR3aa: CASSLYRGDGELFF; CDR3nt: TGTGCCAGCAGTTTATACAGGGGAGACGGGGAGCTGTTTTTT
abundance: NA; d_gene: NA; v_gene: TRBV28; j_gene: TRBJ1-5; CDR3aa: CAEGSNQPQHF; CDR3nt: TGTGCCGAGGGTAGCAATCAGCCCCAGCATTTT
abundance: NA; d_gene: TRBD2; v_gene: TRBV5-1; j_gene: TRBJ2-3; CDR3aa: CASSLPSSGNTDTQYF; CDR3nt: TGCGCCAGCAGCTTGCCTTCTAGCGGAAACACAGATACGCAGTATTTT
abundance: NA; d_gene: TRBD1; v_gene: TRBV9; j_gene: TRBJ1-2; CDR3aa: CASSATGAGGRTGYPF; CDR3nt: TGTGCCAGCAGCGCCACGGGGGCAGGGGGCAGGACAGGCTACCCCTTC
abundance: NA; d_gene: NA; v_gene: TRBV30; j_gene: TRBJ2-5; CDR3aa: CAWTKNGGSETQYF; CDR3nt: TGTGCCTGGACCAAAAACGGGGGATCAGAGACCCAGTACTTC